A single sample gave rise to the 26 T cell receptor beta chains below, sequenced in a study of PD-1 blockade in classical Hodgkin lymphoma. Relapse after autologous stem cell transplantation occurred in every patient, and brentuximab vedotin exposure varied. The data were produced by immunoSEQ multiplex PCR, yet TCRdb's version contains in-frame clones alone and is incomplete. Of just over 25,000 clones listed, 80% to 90% are singletons. Sequenced material: peripheral blood mononuclear cells (PBMCs), taken at baseline. These receptor sequences come from a human donor with classical Hodgkin lymphoma.

The chain links TRBV7-9 to TRBJ1-3, with D hard to call. Germline V CDR1 and CDR2: SEHNR, FQNEAQ (reference sequence). This CDR3 spans 13 amino acids. The V end was cut by 1 base, the J end by 0 bases, with 1 base between. The CDR3 spells CASSLGSGNTIYF. In DNA, the CDR3 is TGTGCCAGCAGCTTAGGCTCTGGAAACACCATATATTTT.

V and J are TRBV12-5 and TRBJ2-1; D not resolved. This CDR3 spans 12 amino acids. V was trimmed by 6 bases and J by 8 bases, leaving 11 bases between them. The V gene's germline CDR1 is LGHNT and CDR2 FRNRAP. The CDR3 DNA follows: TGTGCTAGTGGCCGGTCCCAGGATGAGCAGTTCTTC. As protein: CASGRSQDEQFF. Full variable domain (remainder filled in from reference TRBV12-5 and TRBJ2-1): DARVTQTPRHKVTEMGQEVTMRCQPILGHNTVFWYRQTMMQGLELLAYFRNRAPLDDSGMPKDRFSAEMPDATLATLKIQPSEPRDSAVYFCASGRSQDEQFFGPGTRLTVL.

The rearrangement links TRBV7-9 to TRBJ1-1; D remains unclear. The CDR3 has 10 residues. Trimming removed 1 base from V and 7 bases from J, with 1 base in between. Germline CDR1 reads SEHNR; CDR2 reads FQNEAQ (reference sequence). The CDR3 is CASSLVEAFF. In DNA, the CDR3 is TGTGCCAGCAGCTTAGTTGAAGCTTTCTTT.

This rearrangement joins TRBV19 to TRBJ1-4; 11 nucleotides match TRBD1. The V gene end was trimmed by 8 bases and the J gene end by 5 bases; junction bases not matched to a gene: 7. Germline V CDR1 and CDR2: LNHDA, SQIVND (reference sequence). The CDR3 runs 15 residues. The DNA of the CDR3 is TGTGCCAGTCGGGACAGGGGGAACTCAAATGAAAAACTGTTTTTT. Amino acid sequence: CASRDRGNSNEKLFF.

This chain joins TRBV7-2 and TRBJ2-5; no clear D gene. Trimming removed 0 bases at V and 0 bases at J, with 2 bases between. CDR3 length: 13 amino acids. CDR1 and CDR2 from the germline V gene are SGHTA and FQGNSA. The CDR3 sequence: CASSLAHQETQYF. The DNA for the CDR3 is TGTGCCAGCAGCTTAGCACACCAAGAGACCCAGTACTTC.

The gene calls are TRBV15 and TRBJ2-3; D is uncertain. V gave up 3 bases and J gave up 2 bases, with 15 bases separating them. CDR1 LNHNV and CDR2 YYDKDF come from the germline V gene (reference sequence). The CDR3 covers 16 residues. CDR3 in DNA: TGTGCCACCAGCAGCGGTTTTAGGGCAGCCACAGATACGCAGTATTTT. Residues: CATSSGFRAATDTQYF.

The chain couples TRBV7-9 to TRBJ2-1; the match to TRBD1 covers 7 bases. The trim removed 5 bases at V and 4 bases at J, leaving 8 bases unmatched. The germline gives CDR1 SEHNR, CDR2 FQNEAQ (reference sequence). CDR3 length: 15 residues. The CDR3 reads CASSRRQGNYNEQFF. Written as DNA, the CDR3 is TGTGCCAGCAGCCGCCGACAGGGTAATTACAATGAGCAGTTCTTC.

This clone was seen a single time. The V and J genes are TRBV9 and TRBJ1-4, with D perhaps matching TRBD1 (5 bases). Germline V gives CDR1 SGDLS, CDR2 YYNGEE. V lost 0 bases, J lost 4 bases, and 13 bases lay in between. CDR3 length: 16 residues. CDR3 residues: CASSVGGTDDNEKLFF. CDR3 coding DNA: TGTGCCAGCAGCGTAGGAGGGACGGACGATAATGAAAAACTGTTTTTT.

V and J are TRBV10-3 and TRBJ2-2, with 12 bases aligning to TRBD2. This CDR3 spans 16 amino acids. J was trimmed by 2 bases and V by 10 bases; bases with no gene match: 8. Germline assignment: CDR1 ENHRY and CDR2 SYGVKD. The DNA for the CDR3 is TGTGCCACATCTAGCGGGGGGGCCCTCAACACCGGGGAGCTGTTTTTT. Translating it yields CATSSGGALNTGELFF.

This rearrangement joins TRBV7-2 to TRBJ1-5; D gene uncertain. V was cut by 3 bases and J by 3 bases, with 6 bases left in between. The CDR3 loop spans 13 amino acids. Per the germline V gene, CDR1 is SGHTA and CDR2 is FQGNSA. In DNA form, the CDR3 reads TGTGCCAGCAGCTTTGGGAACAATCAGCCCCAGCATTTT. It encodes CASSFGNNQPQHF.

The rearrangement links TRBV11-2 to TRBJ1-1, with a tentative D call TRBD1 (5 bases). Per the germline V gene, CDR1 is SGHAT and CDR2 is FQNNGV. The CDR3 consists of 15 residues. V dropped 5 bases and J dropped 5 bases, with 18 bases sitting between them. CDR3 coding DNA: TGTGCCAGCAGCCCGAGGACACCTGCGGCGACTGAAGCTTTCTTT. Translated: CASSPRTPAATEAFF.

In this sample, this clone turned up a few times. The junction departs from germline at one end; a sequencing error may be responsible. For the CDR3, the DNA is TGTGCCATCAGTGAGGGGACAGACGGGATCTTC. Translated, it gives CAISEGTDGIF. The chain links TRBV10-3 to TRBJ2-7, with 7 bases lining up with TRBD1. CDR1 is ENHRY and CDR2 is SYGVKD in the germline V gene. The CDR3 contains 11 residues.

This chain joins TRBV5-1 and TRBJ2-2; D is ambiguous. This CDR3 has 13 residues. Germline CDR1 and CDR2: SGHRS and YFSETQ. The V and J ends lost 5 bases and 3 bases respectively, with 8 bases between them. CDR3 amino acids: CASRGVDTGELFF. For the CDR3, the DNA is TGCGCCAGCAGAGGAGTAGACACCGGGGAGCTGTTTTTT.

The chain carries TRBV6-5 and TRBJ1-3; D not certain. Trimming removed 10 bases at V and 4 bases at J, with 17 bases between. Germline CDR1 is MNHEY and CDR2 is SVGAGI. This CDR3 has 14 residues. CDR3 loop: CATESPSAGNTIYF. The CDR3, as DNA: TGTGCCACCGAGTCCCCCTCCGCAGGAAACACCATATATTTT.

The chain links TRBV5-5 to TRBJ2-1; TRBD1 aligns across 9 bases. CDR3 length: 15 residues. Per germline, CDR1 SGHKS and CDR2 YYEKEE (reference sequence). V shed 4 bases and J 1 base; nucleotides not matched to a gene: 3. CDR3 loop: CASSPGTGSYNEQFF. CDR3 nucleotides: TGTGCCAGCAGCCCCGGGACAGGGTCCTACAATGAGCAGTTCTTC.

The chain is built from TRBV5-1 and TRBJ2-1; D is ambiguous. Germline values: CDR1 SGHRS, CDR2 YFSETQ. The CDR3 runs 14 residues. With 1 base removed from V and 5 bases from J, the gap between germline ends came to 10 bases. Here the CDR3 DNA reads TGCGCCAGCAGCTTGAAATCTGGGGACAATGAGCAGTTCTTC. It yields the protein CASSLKSGDNEQFF.

This clone has more than one count but fewer than ten. The rearrangement uses TRBV4-3 and TRBJ1-2; the D gene is possibly TRBD1 (5 bases). This CDR3 is 15 amino acids long. Germline assignment: CDR1 LGHNA and CDR2 YSLEER. Trimming removed 0 bases at V and 4 bases at J, with 12 bases between. The CDR3 region has the DNA TGCGCCAGCAGCCAAGATGGGGGACGCCCCTATGGCTACACCTTC. Translation: CASSQDGGRPYGYTF.

J is TRBJ1-6 and V is TRBV5-1; weak D call: TRBD1 (5 bases). This CDR3 region has 13 residues. The germline V and J ends were trimmed by 5 bases and 10 bases, with 13 bases remaining between them. CDR1 is SGHRS, CDR2 YFSETQ, per germline. CDR3 sequence: CASRDGAGSPLHF. DNA of the CDR3: TGCGCCAGCAGAGACGGGGCGGGATCACCCCTCCACTTT.

This clone has just one count. The rearrangement links TRBV5-1 to TRBJ2-1; possibly TRBD2 for D (5 bases). Germline CDR1 and CDR2: SGHRS and YFSETQ. This CDR3 spans 15 amino acids. Trimming took off 0 bases at V and 8 bases at J, with 15 bases between the two ends. CDR3 nucleotide sequence: TGCGCCAGCAGCTTGGGAGGGAAGAAGGTCGATGAGCAGTTCTTC. Encoded protein: CASSLGGKKVDEQFF.

CDR3 DNA sequence: TGTGCCAGCAGTCTCCTAGGGGGGGACACTGAAGCTTTCTTT. It specifies CASSLLGGDTEAFF. The rearrangement joins TRBV6-6 to TRBJ1-1; TRBD1 might be the D (6 bases). There are 14 residues in the CDR3. Germline V CDR1 and CDR2: MNHNY, SVGAGI (reference sequence). Trimming took off 5 bases at V and 3 bases at J, with 13 bases between the two ends.

The chain carries TRBV7-9 and TRBJ2-2; 10 bases line up with TRBD2. CDR1 is SEHNR, CDR2 FQNEAQ, per germline (reference sequence). The CDR3 is 16 residues long. The ends lost 5 bases at V and 4 bases at J; junction bases unmatched: 7. The CDR3: CASSPIAGGLTGELFF. In DNA form, the CDR3 reads TGTGCCAGCAGCCCGATAGCGGGGGGCCTCACCGGGGAGCTGTTTTTT.

The V call is TRBV2, the J call TRBJ2-3; 12 bases map to TRBD2. From germline, CDR1 is SNHLY and CDR2 FYNNEI. The CDR3 extends over 14 amino acids. J lost 2 bases, V lost 8 bases, and 2 bases had no gene match. CDR3 residues: CASGLAGYTDTQYF. The DNA of the CDR3 is TGTGCCAGCGGACTAGCGGGGTACACAGATACGCAGTATTTT.

This clone was counted only a few times. The chain has TRBV5-1 and TRBJ2-3; D remains unclear. V lost 7 bases and J lost 2, with 17 bases in between. The CDR3 runs 15 residues. Germline CDR1 and CDR2: SGHRS and YFSETQ. CDR3 residues: CASSEVGISTDTQYF. In DNA form, the CDR3 reads TGCGCCAGCTCCGAGGTGGGGATATCCACAGATACGCAGTATTTT.

This clone came up once. The chain is built from TRBV5-1 and TRBJ1-5; 7 bases match TRBD1. V was clipped by 4 bases and J by 3 bases; unmatched bases: 13. The CDR3 is made up of 17 amino acids. Germline lookup yields CDR1 SGHRS and CDR2 YFSETQ. The CDR3 sequence: CASSLQGVPDLNQPQHF. The CDR3 DNA is TGCGCCAGCAGCCTCCAGGGGGTGCCCGACCTCAATCAGCCCCAGCATTTT.

The CDR3 nucleotides are TGCGCCAGCAGCTCCGGGACAGAAAACACCATATATTTT. Translation: CASSSGTENTIYF. This chain links TRBV5-1 with TRBJ1-3; 7 bases fit TRBD1. Germline CDR1 reads SGHRS; CDR2 reads YFSETQ. V lost 3 bases to trimming and J lost 6 bases; unmatched junction nucleotides: 3. This CDR3 comprises 13 residues.

The chain uses TRBV9 and TRBJ2-3, with 8 nucleotides matching TRBD2. CDR3 length equals 15 residues. Germline V gene lookup returns CDR1 SGDLS and CDR2 YYNGEE. V trimming: 0 bases; J trimming: 5 bases; junction bases outside the gene matches: 5. In nucleotides, the CDR3 is TGTGCCAGCAGCGTAGCGGGGGGGCCGGGAGATACGCAGTATTTT. Translation: CASSVAGGPGDTQYF.